This note documents a single TCR beta chain sequence. What it binds is not known. This sample is drawn from a study of T cell clones after liver transplantation. Study summary: At least one year of complete immunosuppression withdrawal without enzymes over twice normal defined tolerance. Study findings and constraints: Donor-reactive sequences fell more than third party-reactive ones, suggesting partial deletion. In two subjects, few donor cells limited the measurable donor-reactive repertoire.

Sequencing was performed with immunoSEQ multiplex PCR; in TCRdb, only in-frame clones are kept and a portion is missing. Among about 75,000 clones, approximately 81% were seen once, and the ten largest hold approximately 2.1%. The starting material was CD4+ T cells from blood, obtained about 50 months after liver transplant. The source of this sequence is a human patient who received a liver transplant. Some T cells may trace back to the graft donor.

The CDR3 sequence: CASSPGSAGSSYNEQFF. CDR3 nucleotides: TGTGCCAGCTCACCAGGCTCAGCGGGGAGCTCCTACAATGAGCAGTTCTTC. This chain uses TRBV18 with TRBJ2-1, with 7 bases identical to TRBD2. With 2 bases clipped from V and 0 bases from J, the junction kept 7 bases outside the gene matches. CDR3 length: 17 amino acids. Germline CDR1 and CDR2: KGHSH and LQKENI.